Listed here are 15 T cell receptor beta chains from one sample, sequenced in a study of cytomegalovirus exposure and HLA in healthy donors. A multiplex PCR was run with 60 Vbeta primers and 13 Jbeta primers. The repertoire was sequenced with immunoSEQ multiplex PCR; TCRdb's copy has only in-frame clones and lacks some. This sample carries roughly 120,000 clones, over 75% of them seen once, and the ten largest clones take 1.5% to 2%. Input material: PBMCs. The source of these receptors is a man aged 35 to 55 in good health and CMV-seronegative.

This chain joins TRBV5-8 and TRBJ1-5; D possibly corresponds to TRBD1 (6 bases). CDR1 is SGHTS, CDR2 YDEGEE, per germline. V dropped 4 bases and J dropped 4 bases, with 18 bases sitting between them. There are 16 residues in the CDR3. The DNA for the CDR3 is TGTGCCAGCAGCCGCACCACCGGGACACTGAATCAGCCCCAGCATTTT. Amino acid sequence: CASSRTTGTLNQPQHF.

This clone has just a few counts. This chain uses TRBV30 with TRBJ2-2; weak D call: TRBD2 (6 bases). Per germline, CDR1 GTSNPN and CDR2 SVGIG (reference sequence). The CDR3 has 15 amino acids. V was trimmed by 4 bases and J by 7 bases, leaving 19 bases between them. CDR3 nucleotide sequence: TGTGCCTGGAAGCCCGGGACTTCCTACGGCGGGGAGCTGTTTTTT. This translates into CAWKPGTSYGGELFF.

The rearrangement joins TRBV30 to TRBJ1-2, with 8 nucleotides matching TRBD1. Losses at the gene ends were 5 bases for V and 4 bases for J; bases not matched to a gene: 6. The germline V gene encodes CDR1 GTSNPN and CDR2 SVGIG (reference sequence). The CDR3 has 13 residues. As DNA, the CDR3 is TGTGCCTGGGGCCGGGACAGGCCCTATGGCTACACCTTC. Translation: CAWGRDRPYGYTF.

The chain joins TRBV5-1 to TRBJ1-3, with D tentatively TRBD1 (5 bases). Trimming took off 4 bases at V and 1 base at J, with 12 bases between the two ends. The CDR3 has 15 residues. CDR1 and CDR2 (germline): SGHRS, YFSETQ. The CDR3 DNA is TGCGCCAGCAGCCCACTGACAGTTTCTGGAAACACCATATATTTT. Translation: CASSPLTVSGNTIYF. Together with reference TRBV5-1 and TRBJ1-3, the CDR3 gives the full variable domain: KAGVTQTPRYLIKTRGQQVTLSCSPISGHRSVSWYQQTPGQGLQFLFEYFSETQRNKGNFPGRFSGRQFSNSRSEMNVSTLELGDSALYLCASSPLTVSGNTIYFGEGSWLTVV.

This chain links TRBV19 with TRBJ2-7; the D is unclear. Germline lookup yields CDR1 LNHDA and CDR2 SQIVND (reference sequence). V was pared by 8 bases and J by 0 bases, with 17 bases between. The CDR3 covers 15 residues. The CDR3 reads CASASPTPDSYEQYF. Here the CDR3 DNA reads TGTGCCAGTGCCTCTCCCACCCCAGACTCCTACGAGCAGTACTTC.

CDR3 sequence (DNA): TGTGCCAGCTCCCGGGACACCTACTCAGATACGCAGTATTTT. Encoded protein: CASSRDTYSDTQYF. The J gene is TRBJ2-3, the V gene TRBV2; D is possibly TRBD1 (6 bases). The CDR3 length is 14 residues. In germline, CDR1 is SNHLY, CDR2 FYNNEI. The ends were cut back, 8 bases at V and 4 bases at J, with 16 bases in the middle. Filled out from reference TRBV2 and TRBJ2-3, the complete variable domain reads EPEVTQTPSHQVTQMGQEVILRCVPISNHLYFYWYRQILGQKVEFLVSFYNNEISEKSEIFDDQFSVERPDGSNFTLKIRSTKLEDSAMYFCASSRDTYSDTQYFGPGTRLTVL.

Details on this clone: Other DNA sequences in this specimen translate into the identical CDR3. The chain couples TRBV4-1 to TRBJ1-6; no firm D call. The CDR3 length is 16 residues. The germline V gene has CDR1 MGHRA and CDR2 YSYEKL. V lost 0 bases, J lost 7 bases, and 13 bases lay in between. Here the CDR3 reads CASSQDGGVRNSPLHF. CDR3 DNA: TGCGCCAGCAGCCAAGATGGCGGCGTGAGGAATTCACCCCTCCACTTT.

This rearrangement joins TRBV10-2 to TRBJ2-7; D gene uncertain. CDR3 length: 12 amino acids. The germline V gene encodes CDR1 WSHSY and CDR2 SAAADI. The V end was cut by 8 bases, the J end by 6 bases, with 14 bases between. The CDR3 protein is CASSVQRGEQYF. The CDR3 nucleotides read TGCGCCAGCTCCGTACAACGCGGCGAGCAGTACTTC.

The CDR3 sequence is CASSGGTGNYGYTF. The CDR3 DNA is TGTGCCAGCAGCGGTGGTACAGGAAACTATGGCTACACCTTC. The V call is TRBV9, the J call TRBJ1-2, with a weak D call TRBD1 (5 bases). The V gene's germline CDR1 is SGDLS and CDR2 YYNGEE. Trimming took 3 bases from V and 2 from J, leaving 11 bases between them. The CDR3 spans 14 residues.

CDR3 sequence reads: CASSEPERQGSWTEAFF. The CDR3 bases are TGTGCCAGCAGTGAACCCGAAAGACAGGGATCTTGGACTGAAGCTTTCTTT. The V call is TRBV2, the J call TRBJ1-1; 7 bases agree with TRBD1. CDR1 and CDR2 from the germline V gene are SNHLY and FYNNEI. V gave up 2 bases and J gave up 5 bases; unmatched junction bases: 14. The CDR3 has 17 residues. Together with reference TRBV2 and TRBJ1-1, the CDR3 gives the full variable domain: EPEVTQTPSHQVTQMGQEVILRCVPISNHLYFYWYRQILGQKVEFLVSFYNNEISEKSEIFDDQFSVERPDGSNFTLKIRSTKLEDSAMYFCASSEPERQGSWTEAFFGQGTRLTVV.

The chain couples TRBV4-3 to TRBJ2-3; D gene uncertain. Trimming shortened V by 6 bases and J by 0 bases, and 10 bases separated the two germline ends. The CDR3 contains 14 residues. Germline assignment: CDR1 LGHNA and CDR2 YSLEER. The CDR3 region is CASSSARSTDTQYF. For the CDR3, the DNA is TGCGCCAGCAGTTCGGCTAGAAGCACAGATACGCAGTATTTT.

As DNA, the CDR3 is TGTGCCAGCAGTGTCCCCACAGGGACTAATGAAAAACTGTTTTTT. Amino acid sequence: CASSVPTGTNEKLFF. The chain combines TRBV2 with TRBJ1-4; TRBD1 might be the D (6 bases). The CDR3 totals 15 residues. Germline V gene lookup returns CDR1 SNHLY and CDR2 FYNNEI. V lost 4 bases and J 2 bases, leaving 11 bases between the germline ends.

J is TRBJ2-6 and V is TRBV6-6; tentatively, D is TRBD2 (5 bases). The germline V gene has CDR1 MNHNY and CDR2 SVGAGI (reference sequence). The CDR3 consists of 15 residues. V lost 2 bases, J lost 4 bases, and 9 bases lay in between. CDR3 in amino acids: CASSYTEAGANVLTF. CDR3 nucleotides: TGTGCCAGCAGTTACACGGAGGCCGGGGCCAACGTCCTGACTTTC.

The genes are TRBV5-1 and TRBJ2-3, with 10 nucleotides matching TRBD2. The length of the CDR3 is 18 residues. From germline, CDR1 is SGHRS and CDR2 YFSETQ. The junction had 12 bases not matched to a gene; V was cut back by 4 bases and J by 1 base. The DNA for the CDR3 is TGCGCCAGCAGCATTCAAGCGGGGGGGCAGTTTGGCACAGATACGCAGTATTTT. This gives the protein CASSIQAGGQFGTDTQYF.

The gene calls are TRBV16 and TRBJ2-7; 7 bases are shared with TRBD1. Trimming took 1 base from V and 3 from J; bases not matched to a gene: 9. Germline CDR1 and CDR2: KGHSY and FQNENV. The CDR3 sequence is 16 residues long. CDR3 DNA: TGTGCCAGCAGCCAATTTTCTGGACAGGAGAGCTACGAGCAGTACTTC. This codes for CASSQFSGQESYEQYF.